Sequencing of this TCR beta chain was carried out in a study of OX40 agonist ivuxolimab in advanced cancers. As for the study in general: Every 2 weeks, patients got intravenous ivuxolimab at one of six dose levels (0.01-10 mg/kg). Age averaged roughly 60 years (range about 23 to 80), and roughly 80% were male. Overall study results and limits: Expanded clones were, on average, more numerous among CD8+ T cells than CD4+. At 0.1 to 3.0 mg/kg and by week 6, clonal expansion occurred in CD4+ and CD8+ blood T cells.

V was pared by 0 bases and J by 5 bases, with 13 bases between. The CDR3 runs 15 residues. Germline V gene data show CDR1 as SNHLY and CDR2 as FYNNEI. Points on this clone: What it recognizes is unknown.

Clones were read by immunoSEQ multiplex PCR, and TCRdb kept only the in-frame ones, dropping some. Counted here are some 79,000 clones, roughly nine tenths occurring once; the ten biggest clones make up about 0.45%. The specimen comprised CD4+ or CD8+ T cells sorted from blood, sampled in a trial of the OX40 agonist ivuxolimab. This chain connects TRBV2 to TRBJ1-1, with D perhaps matching TRBD1 (6 bases). This receptor was identified in an adult with an advanced solid tumor such as melanoma, head and neck, liver or kidney cancer. The CDR3 region is CASSEALPRGTEAFF. The CDR3 DNA sequence: TGTGCCAGCAGTGAAGCGCTTCCCAGGGGTACTGAAGCTTTCTTT.